This passage covers 10 T cell receptor beta chains from one sample sequenced in a study of Graves' ophthalmopathy and Graves' hyperthyroidism. Beta-chain TCR CDR3 regions were amplified from RNA transcripts. RT-PCR with HTBI primers came first, then second-round multiplex PCR. TCRdb independently ran MiXCR on the multiplex PCR reads; one entry per CDR3 protein. The table has approximately 160,000 distinct CDR3 sequences, around two fifths seen once; the top ten hold 7.5% to 10%. Sequencing used peripheral blood. These receptors were collected from a man aged 25 to 40 with Graves' ophthalmopathy.

The V and J genes are TRBV6-1 and TRBJ1-3, with D uncertain. This CDR3 comprises 11 residues. Per germline, CDR1 MNHNS and CDR2 SASEGT. Trimming took 7 bases from V and 3 from J, leaving 4 bases between them. CDR3: CASTGGNTIYF. For the CDR3, the DNA is TGTGCCAGCACGGGTGGAAACACCATATATTTT.

J is TRBJ2-5 and V is TRBV6-5; D remains unclear. The germline V gene has CDR1 MNHEY and CDR2 SVGAGI. The germline V and J ends were trimmed by 2 bases and 0 bases, with 4 bases remaining between them. The CDR3 has 13 amino acids. CDR3 nucleotides: TGTGCCAGCAGTTACCTAGACCAAGAGACCCAGTACTTC. Translation: CASSYLDQETQYF.

This clonotype was recorded at least ten times. The chain is built from TRBV2 and TRBJ1-2; weak D call: TRBD1 (5 bases). The CDR3 covers 12 residues. Between the trimmed V and J ends, which lost 2 bases and 4 bases, there was a span of 5 bases. In germline, CDR1 is SNHLY, CDR2 FYNNEI. The CDR3, as DNA: TGTGCCAGCAGTGAAAGGGGCTATGGCTACACCTTC. Protein sequence: CASSERGYGYTF.

This clonotype was recorded many times. The CDR3 sequence: CASSFYRGRSTEAFF. The DNA of the CDR3 is TGTGCCAGCAGTTTCTACAGGGGGCGCAGCACTGAAGCTTTCTTT. The chain employs TRBV28 and TRBJ1-1; 9 bases map to TRBD1. CDR1 and CDR2 (germline): MDHEN, SYDVKM. The CDR3 length is 15 residues. V dropped 3 bases and J dropped 4; count of bases not matched to a gene: 6.

This clonotype has ten or more counts. This chain uses TRBV7-9 with TRBJ2-7, with D possibly called TRBD1 or TRBD2 (5 bases each). V lost 5 bases and J lost 3, with 14 bases in between. The CDR3 contains 14 residues. Germline assignment: CDR1 SEHNR and CDR2 FQNEAQ (reference sequence). The CDR3 DNA is TGTGCCAGCAGCCCCGGGACCCCAGTCTACGAGCAGTACTTC. Translation: CASSPGTPVYEQYF.

This clonotype was observed at least ten times. This rearrangement joins TRBV5-1 to TRBJ1-1; no clear D. This CDR3 contains 15 residues. Germline-derived CDR1 and CDR2 are SGHRS and YFSETQ. The ends were cut back, 0 bases at V and 1 base at J, with 10 bases in the middle. The CDR3 coding sequence is TGCGCCAGCAGCTTGGGAGGACTAACGAACACTGAAGCTTTCTTT. Translated, it gives CASSLGGLTNTEAFF. Filled out from reference TRBV5-1 and TRBJ1-1, the complete variable domain reads KAGVTQTPRYLIKTRGQQVTLSCSPISGHRSVSWYQQTPGQGLQFLFEYFSETQRNKGNFPGRFSGRQFSNSRSEMNVSTLELGDSALYLCASSLGGLTNTEAFFGQGTRLTVV.

The chain has TRBV20-1 and TRBJ2-2; D uncertain. CDR3 length: 14 amino acids. V was clipped by 6 bases and J by 2 bases, with 13 bases between them. CDR1 DFQATT and CDR2 SNEGSKA come from the germline V gene (reference sequence). CDR3 DNA sequence: TGCAGTGCCCCAGGCGGAATCAACACCGGGGAGCTGTTTTTT. Amino acid sequence: CSAPGGINTGELFF.

This clonotype was detected ten times or more. This sequence joins TRBV6-5 and TRBJ1-1; no reliable D call. CDR1 MNHEY and CDR2 SVGAGI come from the germline V gene. V was cut by 4 bases and J by 4 bases, with 13 bases left in between. This CDR3 has 14 residues. In DNA form, the CDR3 reads TGTGCCAGCAGTTCGGCGAGCCGGGCCACTGAAGCTTTCTTT. It yields the protein CASSSASRATEAFF.

The chain carries TRBV28 and TRBJ2-7, with 14 bases fitting TRBD2. Germline CDR1 reads MDHEN; CDR2 reads SYDVKM. There are 16 residues in the CDR3. With 6 bases clipped from V and 3 bases from J, the junction kept 7 bases outside the gene matches. CDR3 protein: CASRGPGLAGVYEQYF. CDR3 in DNA: TGTGCCAGCAGGGGGCCGGGACTAGCGGGAGTCTACGAGCAGTACTTC.

The CDR3: CASSLAAYSYEQYF. CDR3 nucleotides: TGTGCCAGCAGTTTGGCGGCTTACTCCTACGAGCAGTACTTC. The chain links TRBV6-5 to TRBJ2-7, with unresolved D. V lost 4 bases and J lost 0, with 10 bases in between. There are 14 residues in the CDR3. In germline, CDR1 is MNHEY, CDR2 SVGAGI.